The 8 T cell receptor beta chains given below trace back to one sample, sequenced in a study of early T cells in non-severe SARS-CoV-2 infection. TCRdb called the 5' RACE reads again in MiXCR, with one record for every CDR3 protein. The sample has tens of thousands of distinct CDR3 sequences, 13% seen once. Sequenced material: whole blood, taken at baseline. The receptors stem from an adult who was a healthcare worker with PCR-confirmed SARS-CoV-2 infection or an uninfected control (not recorded which).

This clonotype was seen many times. V is TRBV28 and J is TRBJ1-2; D is perhaps TRBD1 (5 bases). Trimming stripped 5 bases from V and 1 base from J, with 14 bases between. Germline V gives CDR1 MDHEN, CDR2 SYDVKM. The CDR3 has 15 amino acids. CDR3 sequence (DNA): TGTGCCAGCAGTCCATCCTCCCAGGGTAACTATGGCTACACCTTC. This encodes CASSPSSQGNYGYTF.

This clonotype was found a few times. V usage is TRBV9 and J usage is TRBJ2-3; D not certain. Germline-derived CDR1 and CDR2 are SGDLS and YYNGEE. The V and J ends lost 2 bases and 10 bases respectively, with 11 bases between them. The CDR3 sequence is 12 residues long. CDR3 sequence: CASSVEENPQYF. CDR3 nucleotide sequence: TGTGCCAGCAGCGTCGAAGAAAATCCGCAGTATTTT.

This clonotype was counted ten times or more. The J gene is TRBJ2-2, the V gene TRBV5-1, with TRBD1 as a possible D gene (6 bases). CDR3 length: 15 residues. V was cut by 7 bases and J by 6 bases, with 19 bases left in between. In germline, CDR1 is SGHRS, CDR2 YFSETQ. The CDR3, as DNA: TGCGCCAGCCGGTGGGGCAGGGGCGCCCCCGGGGAGCTGTTTTTT. Encoded protein: CASRWGRGAPGELFF.

This clonotype was found a few times. The chain uses TRBV28 and TRBJ2-7; D possibly uses TRBD1 or TRBD2 (5 bases each). Germline CDR1 MDHEN, CDR2 SYDVKM. The V gene lost 6 bases and the J gene lost 7 bases, with 22 bases spanning the gap. The CDR3 loop spans 15 amino acids. The CDR3 protein is CASRGPGRRTGEQYF. CDR3 DNA: TGTGCCAGCAGGGGACCGGGACGGAGAACGGGGGAGCAGTACTTC. The entire variable domain, with the rest obtained from reference TRBV28 and TRBJ2-7, is as follows: DVKVTQSSRYLVKRTGEKVFLECVQDMDHENMFWYRQDPGLGLRLIYFSYDVKMKEKGDIPEGYSVSREKKERFSLILESASTNQTSMYLCASRGPGRRTGEQYFGPGTRLTVT.

J is TRBJ1-1 and V is TRBV6-6, with D perhaps TRBD1 (6 bases). The CDR3 consists of 14 residues. The V end was cut by 5 bases, the J end by 1 base, with 11 bases between. CDR1 and CDR2 from the germline V gene are MNHNY and SVGAGI (reference sequence). The CDR3 DNA reads as TGTGCCAGCAGTGAGGGACAACGGAACACTGAAGCTTTCTTT. Translating it yields CASSEGQRNTEAFF.

The table lists this clonotype with a few counts. This sequence joins TRBV24-1 and TRBJ2-3; D unresolved. From germline, CDR1 is KGHDR and CDR2 SFDVKD. CDR3 length: 12 residues. V lost 5 bases and J lost 10, with 12 bases in between. The CDR3 nucleotides read TGTGCCACCAGTGCCCCAAAGGAACCGCAGTATTTT. Protein product: CATSAPKEPQYF.

This chain connects TRBV9 to TRBJ1-5; 7 bases align to TRBD1. Germline lookup yields CDR1 SGDLS and CDR2 YYNGEE. The CDR3 has 15 amino acids. V dropped 3 bases and J dropped 0; count of bases not matched to a gene: 3. The CDR3 sequence is CASSGGQNSNQPQHF. CDR3 nucleotide sequence: TGTGCCAGCAGCGGGGGACAGAATAGCAATCAGCCCCAGCATTTT.

This clonotype has only a few counts. The chain combines TRBV2 with TRBJ2-7; possible D gene TRBD1, 5 bases. Trimming shortened V by 7 bases and J by 1 base, and 8 bases separated the two germline ends. The CDR3 runs 12 residues. Germline V gene sequence: CDR1 SNHLY, CDR2 FYNNEI. The CDR3 DNA is TGTGCCAGCAACCGACAGTCCTACGAGCAGTACTTC. As protein: CASNRQSYEQYF. Using reference TRBV2 and TRBJ2-7 for the parts outside the CDR3, the full variable domain is EPEVTQTPSHQVTQMGQEVILRCVPISNHLYFYWYRQILGQKVEFLVSFYNNEISEKSEIFDDQFSVERPDGSNFTLKIRSTKLEDSAMYFCASNRQSYEQYFGPGTRLTVT.